This T cell receptor (beta chain) was retrieved from a study of CD4 T cells in relation to SARS-CoV-2 and coronaviruses. Study information: ViraFEST: roughly ten-day antigen culture of PBMCs, then TCR beta CDR3 sequencing. The HLA restriction of the shared crossreactive spike epitopes was mapped.

Germline-derived CDR1 and CDR2 are SGHAT and FQNNGV. This CDR3 has 13 residues. The V end was cut by 1 base, the J end by 1 base, with 4 bases between. This clone showed up just a few times. The antigen is not known. The unexposed donors gave CD4+ T cells in about 2011-2018, prior to COVID-19. Isolation of CD4+ T cells took place after approximately eleven days in culture. This table comes from immunoSEQ multiplex PCR, and its TCRdb copy is limited to in-frame clones, with some not included. Of roughly 21,000 clones listed, over 70% are singletons. This clonotype originated in a human donor in good health. This chain uses TRBV11-2 with TRBJ1-1; D not certain. Sequenced material: CD4+ T cells from PBMCs, cultured in vitro. The CDR3 sequence: CASSLAENTEAFF. The CDR3 DNA is TGTGCCAGCAGCTTAGCGGAGAACACTGAAGCTTTCTTT.